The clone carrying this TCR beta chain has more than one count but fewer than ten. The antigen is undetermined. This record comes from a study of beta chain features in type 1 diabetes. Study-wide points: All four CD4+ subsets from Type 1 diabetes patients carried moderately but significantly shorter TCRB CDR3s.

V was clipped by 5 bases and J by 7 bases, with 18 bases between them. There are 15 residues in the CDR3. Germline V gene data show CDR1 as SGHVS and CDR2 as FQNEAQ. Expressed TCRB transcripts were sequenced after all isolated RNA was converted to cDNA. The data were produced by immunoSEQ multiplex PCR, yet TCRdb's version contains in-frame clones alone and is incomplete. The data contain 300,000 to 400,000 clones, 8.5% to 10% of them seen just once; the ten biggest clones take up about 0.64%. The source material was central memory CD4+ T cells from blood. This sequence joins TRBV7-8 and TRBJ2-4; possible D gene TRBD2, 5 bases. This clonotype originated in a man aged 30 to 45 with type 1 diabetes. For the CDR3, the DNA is TGTGCCAGCAGCGCAGAGAGGGCCGCGCGGAACATTCAGTACTTC. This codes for CASSAERAARNIQYF.